This TCR beta chain was sequenced for a study of T-cell reconstitution after alpha-beta-depleted transplantation in children. V lost 0 bases and J 1 base, leaving 9 bases between the germline ends. Germline lookup yields CDR1 LNHNV and CDR2 YYDKDF (reference sequence). The CDR3 spans 15 residues. Unique molecular identifiers were used to barcode this TCRbeta library. TCRdb re-called the PCR reads with MiXCR, one entry per CDR3 protein. The sample consists of about 200,000 distinct CDR3 sequences, just over 14% of them appearing once. The chain carries TRBV15 and TRBJ1-1; D possibly corresponds to TRBD1 (6 bases). Specimen: PBMCs from the stem cell graft donor, collected from the stem cell graft. The TCR was taken from a human donor who donated a stem cell graft to a child with acute lymphoblastic leukemia. CDR3 in amino acids: CATSRDNRENTEAFF. The CDR3 coding sequence is TGTGCCACCAGCAGAGATAACAGGGAGAACACTGAAGCTTTCTTT.